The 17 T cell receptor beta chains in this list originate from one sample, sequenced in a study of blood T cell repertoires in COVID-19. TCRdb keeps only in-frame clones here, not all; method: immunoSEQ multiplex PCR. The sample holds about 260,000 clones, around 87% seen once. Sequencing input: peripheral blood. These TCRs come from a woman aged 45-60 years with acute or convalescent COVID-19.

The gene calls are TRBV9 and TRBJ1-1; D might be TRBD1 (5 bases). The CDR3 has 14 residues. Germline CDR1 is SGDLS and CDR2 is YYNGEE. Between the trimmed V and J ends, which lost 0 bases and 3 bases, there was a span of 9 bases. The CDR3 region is CASSVGGEDTEAFF. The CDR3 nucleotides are TGTGCCAGCAGCGTAGGAGGGGAGGACACTGAAGCTTTCTTT.

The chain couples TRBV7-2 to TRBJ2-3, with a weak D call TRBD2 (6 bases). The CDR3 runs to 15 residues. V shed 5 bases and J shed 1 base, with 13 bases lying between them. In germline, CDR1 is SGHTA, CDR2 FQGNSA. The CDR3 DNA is TGTGCCAGCAGCGCGGGACCACAGGGCACAGATACGCAGTATTTT. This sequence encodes CASSAGPQGTDTQYF.

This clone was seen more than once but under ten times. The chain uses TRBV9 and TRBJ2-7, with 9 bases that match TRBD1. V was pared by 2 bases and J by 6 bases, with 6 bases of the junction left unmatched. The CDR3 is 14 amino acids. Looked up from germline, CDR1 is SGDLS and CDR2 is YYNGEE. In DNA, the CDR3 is TGTGCCAGCAGCGTGTGGACAGGGGAAGGCGAGCAGTACTTC. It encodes CASSVWTGEGEQYF. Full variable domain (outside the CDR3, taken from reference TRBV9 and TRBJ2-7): DSGVTQTPKHLITATGQRVTLRCSPRSGDLSVYWYQQSLDQGLQFLIQYYNGEERAKGNILERFSAQQFPDLHSELNLSSLELGDSALYFCASSVWTGEGEQYFGPGTRLTVT.

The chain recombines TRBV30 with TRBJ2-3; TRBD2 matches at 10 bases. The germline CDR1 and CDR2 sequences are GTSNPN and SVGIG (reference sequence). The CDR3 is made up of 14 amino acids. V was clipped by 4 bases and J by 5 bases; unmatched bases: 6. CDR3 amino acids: CAWTAGGFRDTQYF. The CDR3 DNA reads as TGTGCCTGGACAGCGGGAGGGTTTAGAGATACGCAGTATTTT. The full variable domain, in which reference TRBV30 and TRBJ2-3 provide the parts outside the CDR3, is SQTIHQWPATLVQPVGSPLSLECTVEGTSNPNLYWYRQAAGRGLQLLFYSVGIGQISSEVPQNLSASRPQDRQFILSSKKLLLSDSGFYLCAWTAGGFRDTQYFGPGTRLTVL.

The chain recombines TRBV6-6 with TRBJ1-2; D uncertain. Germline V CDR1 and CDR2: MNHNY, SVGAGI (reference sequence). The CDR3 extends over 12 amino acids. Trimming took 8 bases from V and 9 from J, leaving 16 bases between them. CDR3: CASLGSGMSYTF. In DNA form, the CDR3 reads TGTGCCAGCTTAGGCAGCGGGATGAGCTACACCTTC.

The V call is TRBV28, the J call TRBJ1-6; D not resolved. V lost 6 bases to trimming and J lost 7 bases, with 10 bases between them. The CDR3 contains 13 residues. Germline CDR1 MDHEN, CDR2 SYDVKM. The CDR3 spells CASSTSGNSPLHF. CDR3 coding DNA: TGTGCCAGCAGCACCTCGGGGAATTCACCCCTCCACTTT.

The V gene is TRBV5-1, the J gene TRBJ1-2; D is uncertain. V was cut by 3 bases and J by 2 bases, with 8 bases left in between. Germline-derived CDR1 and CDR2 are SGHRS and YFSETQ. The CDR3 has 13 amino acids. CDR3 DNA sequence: TGCGCCAGCAGCTACAGCCACAACTATGGCTACACCTTC. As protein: CASSYSHNYGYTF.

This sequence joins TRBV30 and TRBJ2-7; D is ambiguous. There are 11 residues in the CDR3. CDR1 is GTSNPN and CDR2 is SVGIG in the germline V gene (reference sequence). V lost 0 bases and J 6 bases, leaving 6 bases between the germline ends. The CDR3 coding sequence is TGTGCCTGGAGTGTCTATGGCGAGCAGTACTTC. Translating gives CAWSVYGEQYF.

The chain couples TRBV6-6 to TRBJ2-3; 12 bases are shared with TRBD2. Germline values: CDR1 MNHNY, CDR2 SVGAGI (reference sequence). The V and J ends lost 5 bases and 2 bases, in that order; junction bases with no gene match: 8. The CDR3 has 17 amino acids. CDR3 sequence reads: CASSPGTSGFPTDTQYF. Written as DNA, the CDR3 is TGTGCCAGCAGTCCCGGGACTAGCGGGTTCCCCACAGATACGCAGTATTTT.

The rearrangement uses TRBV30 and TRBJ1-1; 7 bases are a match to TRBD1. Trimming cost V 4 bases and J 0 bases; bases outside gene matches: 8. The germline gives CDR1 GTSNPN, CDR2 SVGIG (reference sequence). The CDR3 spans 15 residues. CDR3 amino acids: CAWNLRGQMNTEAFF. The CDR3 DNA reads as TGTGCCTGGAACCTCCGGGGACAGATGAACACTGAAGCTTTCTTT.

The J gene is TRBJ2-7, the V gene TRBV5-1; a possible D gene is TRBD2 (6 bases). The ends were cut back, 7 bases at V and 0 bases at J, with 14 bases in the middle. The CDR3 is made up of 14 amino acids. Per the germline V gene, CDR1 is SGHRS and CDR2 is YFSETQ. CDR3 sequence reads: CASGAIADSYEQYF. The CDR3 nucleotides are TGCGCCAGCGGCGCAATAGCGGACTCCTACGAGCAGTACTTC.

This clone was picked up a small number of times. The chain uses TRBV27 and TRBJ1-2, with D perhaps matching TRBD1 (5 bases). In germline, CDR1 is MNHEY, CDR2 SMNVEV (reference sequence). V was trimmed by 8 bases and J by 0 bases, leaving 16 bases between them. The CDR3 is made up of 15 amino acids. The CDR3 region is CASSYKQDPNYGYTF. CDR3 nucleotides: TGTGCCAGCTCTTATAAACAGGACCCTAACTATGGCTACACCTTC.

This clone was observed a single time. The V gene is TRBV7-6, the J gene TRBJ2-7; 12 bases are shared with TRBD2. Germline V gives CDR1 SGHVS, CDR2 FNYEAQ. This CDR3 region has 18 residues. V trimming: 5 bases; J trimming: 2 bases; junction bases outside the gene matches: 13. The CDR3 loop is CASSVPSQTSGRPYEQYF. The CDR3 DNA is TGTGCCAGCAGCGTCCCGAGCCAGACTAGCGGGAGACCCTACGAGCAGTACTTC.

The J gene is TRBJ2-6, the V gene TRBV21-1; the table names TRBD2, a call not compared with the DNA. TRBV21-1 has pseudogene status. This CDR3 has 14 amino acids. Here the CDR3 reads CASMGGSGANVLTF. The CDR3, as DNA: TGTGCCAGCATGGGGGGTTCAGGGGCCAACGTCCTGACTTTC.

This CDR3 is CASSYSGVGTEAFF. The CDR3 nucleotides are TGTGCCAGCAGTTACTCCGGGGTGGGCACTGAAGCTTTCTTT. This chain connects TRBV6-2 or TRBV6-3 to TRBJ1-1; D not resolved. V shed 0 bases and J shed 4 bases, with 9 bases lying between them. Germline CDR1 and CDR2: MNHEY and SVGEGT. The CDR3 is 14 residues long.

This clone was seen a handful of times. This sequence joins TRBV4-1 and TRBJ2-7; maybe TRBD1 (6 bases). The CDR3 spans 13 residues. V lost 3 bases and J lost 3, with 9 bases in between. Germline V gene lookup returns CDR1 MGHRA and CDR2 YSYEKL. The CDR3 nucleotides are TGCGCCAGCAGCCAGGGGACAAACTACGAGCAGTACTTC. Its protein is CASSQGTNYEQYF.

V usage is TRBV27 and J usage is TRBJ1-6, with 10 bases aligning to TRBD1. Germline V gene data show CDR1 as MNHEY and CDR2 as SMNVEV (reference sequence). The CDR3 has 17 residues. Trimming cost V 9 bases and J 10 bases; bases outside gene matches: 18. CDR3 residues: CASSPTGGGGPRSPLHF. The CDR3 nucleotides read TGTGCCAGTAGTCCGACAGGGGGCGGCGGACCGAGGTCACCCCTCCACTTT.